These 19 T cell receptor beta chains originate from one sample sequenced in a study of cytomegalovirus exposure and HLA in healthy donors. This PCR relied on a set of 60 Vbeta primers and 13 Jbeta primers. TCRdb's table, derived via immunoSEQ multiplex PCR, lists solely in-frame clones and lacks some. The table shows 85,000 to 130,000 clones, with roughly 85% occurring only once. Sequenced: PBMCs. Source of these receptors: a man between 60 and 75 years old in good health and CMV-seropositive.

This clone was observed a few times. The rearrangement joins TRBV5-5 to TRBJ2-2; D possibly corresponds to TRBD1 (5 bases). The CDR3 is 14 residues long. V was clipped by 4 bases and J by 1 base, with 8 bases between them. From germline, CDR1 is SGHKS and CDR2 YYEKEE (reference sequence). The CDR3 nucleotides read TGTGCCAGCAGCCTTACAGGGAACACCGGGGAGCTGTTTTTT. It specifies CASSLTGNTGELFF.

This clone occurred once. The rearrangement joins TRBV27 to TRBJ1-2; 7 bases fit TRBD1. This CDR3 has 17 amino acids. From germline, CDR1 is MNHEY and CDR2 SMNVEV (reference sequence). J lost 5 bases, V lost 2 bases, and 14 bases had no gene match. The CDR3 reads CASSLLTGAAEAYGYTF. DNA for the CDR3: TGTGCCAGCAGTTTACTAACAGGGGCTGCGGAGGCTTATGGCTACACCTTC.

This clone was picked up a small number of times. Other DNA sequences in this specimen translate into the identical CDR3. The V call is TRBV27, the J call TRBJ1-1, with 9 bases that match TRBD1. From germline, CDR1 is MNHEY and CDR2 SMNVEV (reference sequence). The junction had 1 base not matched to a gene; V was cut back by 4 bases and J by 4 bases. The CDR3 length is 13 residues. CDR3 sequence: CASSSGQGTEAFF. Written as DNA, the CDR3 is TGTGCCAGCAGTTCGGGACAGGGCACTGAAGCTTTCTTT.

The chain couples TRBV5-4 to TRBJ2-7; TRBD2 aligns across 13 bases. The CDR3 loop spans 16 amino acids. V lost 3 bases and J lost 0; bases outside the gene matches: 3. Germline loops: CDR1 SGHNT, CDR2 YYREEE (reference sequence). CDR3 in DNA: TGTGCCAGCAGCTCGACTAGCGGGGGGTTCTCCTACGAGCAGTACTTC. Protein product: CASSSTSGGFSYEQYF.

This chain links TRBV30 with TRBJ2-3; 8 nucleotides align to TRBD1. CDR1 and CDR2 (germline): GTSNPN, SVGIG (reference sequence). V shed 3 bases, J shed 7 bases, and the junction held 12 bases outside the gene matches. The CDR3 runs 15 residues. CDR3 sequence (DNA): TGTGCCTGGAGCCTCCCCGCGACAGGGGATTATACGCAGTATTTT. As protein: CAWSLPATGDYTQYF. The variable domain in full, with the rest retrieved from reference TRBV30 and TRBJ2-3, is SQTIHQWPATLVQPVGSPLSLECTVEGTSNPNLYWYRQAAGRGLQLLFYSVGIGQISSEVPQNLSASRPQDRQFILSSKKLLLSDSGFYLCAWSLPATGDYTQYFGPGTRLTVL.

The rearrangement uses TRBV10-2 and TRBJ2-1, with D tentatively TRBD1 (5 bases). The CDR3 covers 16 residues. The germline gives CDR1 WSHSY, CDR2 SAAADI. V lost 2 bases and J lost 2, with 13 bases in between. Here the CDR3 DNA reads TGCGCCAGCAGTGAGCAGCAAAGGGGCACCTACAATGAGCAGTTCTTC. As protein: CASSEQQRGTYNEQFF.

The chain couples TRBV15 to TRBJ2-5, with D perhaps matching TRBD1 (6 bases). Judging by the DNA end, TRBJ2-7 fits better; the J call may be wrong. The CDR3 totals 13 residues. Germline V gene data show CDR1 as LNHNV and CDR2 as YYDKDF (reference sequence). CDR3 bases: TGTGCCACCAGCAGTGGGGGCCGCTACGAGCAGTACTTC. This gives the protein CATSSGGRYEQYF.

In the case of this clone: One end of the junction is discordant with germline, which a read error may explain. The identical CDR3 is also encoded by other nucleotide sequences in the sample. The gene calls are TRBV10-3 and TRBJ1-1, with D perhaps TRBD1 (5 bases). The CDR3 length is 15 residues. CDR1 and CDR2 (germline): ENHRY, SYGVKD. The DNA for the CDR3 is TGTGCCATCAGTGAGTCGTTAGGGAGGGGCACTGAGGCTTTCTTT. As protein: CAISESLGRGTEAFF.

The count of this clone is one. V gene TRBV6-4 combines with J gene TRBJ1-1; 10 nucleotides match TRBD1. The V gene end was trimmed by 4 bases and the J gene end by 4 bases; junction bases not matched to a gene: 9. The CDR3 is 16 residues long. CDR1 MRHNA and CDR2 SNTAGT come from the germline V gene. DNA for the CDR3: TGTGCCAGCAGTGCGCTACCGGGACAGGGGAGCACTGAAGCTTTCTTT. Translated, it gives CASSALPGQGSTEAFF.

The gene calls are TRBV12-5 and TRBJ1-4; tentatively, D is TRBD1 (6 bases). The V and J ends lost 6 bases and 8 bases respectively, with 13 bases between them. The germline V gene encodes CDR1 LGHNT and CDR2 FRNRAP. This CDR3 region has 13 residues. CDR3: CASGLWGHEKLFF. CDR3 in DNA: TGTGCTAGTGGGCTCTGGGGGCACGAAAAACTGTTTTTT.

The gene calls are TRBV10-1 and TRBJ1-2; 8 nucleotides agree with TRBD1. Germline CDR1 WNHNN, CDR2 SYGVQD (reference sequence). The trim removed 3 bases at V and 1 base at J, leaving 7 bases unmatched. The CDR3 totals 16 residues. The CDR3 region is CASSDRAGQGNYGYTF. The CDR3 nucleotides are TGCGCCAGCAGTGATAGAGCCGGACAGGGTAACTATGGCTACACCTTC.

V is TRBV14 and J is TRBJ2-3; D is undetermined. Germline V gene sequence: CDR1 SGHDN, CDR2 FVKESK. V was cut by 0 bases and J by 2 bases, with 12 bases left in between. This CDR3 region has 16 residues. The chain's CDR3 is CASSQDLTNPTDTQYF. Written as DNA, the CDR3 is TGTGCCAGCAGCCAAGATCTAACTAACCCCACAGATACGCAGTATTTT.

The chain links TRBV2 to TRBJ1-2; TRBD1 matches 9 bases. The CDR3 is 14 residues long. Losses at the gene ends were 5 bases for V and 2 bases for J; bases not matched to a gene: 3. Germline assignment: CDR1 SNHLY and CDR2 FYNNEI. The CDR3 nucleotides are TGTGCCAGCAGTCCCGGGACAGGGAACTATGGCTACACCTTC. It encodes CASSPGTGNYGYTF.

CDR3 region: CARSQGPNYGYTF. The CDR3 DNA sequence: TGTGCCAGATCACAGGGACCGAACTATGGCTACACCTTC. The J gene is TRBJ1-2, the V gene TRBV2, with TRBD1 as a possible D gene (6 bases). This CDR3 is 13 amino acids long. From germline, CDR1 is SNHLY and CDR2 FYNNEI. Trimming took off 9 bases at V and 2 bases at J, with 13 bases between the two ends.

Points on this clone: This CDR3 is also generated by other DNA sequences in the sample. The CDR3 is CASSNTGVGANVLTF. The CDR3, as DNA: TGTGCCAGTAGCAACACAGGGGTCGGGGCCAACGTCCTGACTTTC. The rearrangement uses TRBV19 and TRBJ2-6, with 7 bases matching TRBD1. J was trimmed by 4 bases and V by 6 bases; bases with no gene match: 6. CDR3 length equals 15 residues. The germline gives CDR1 LNHDA, CDR2 SQIVND (reference sequence).

This chain uses TRBV19 with TRBJ1-5; D gene ambiguous. Looked up from germline, CDR1 is LNHDA and CDR2 is SQIVND (reference sequence). This CDR3 is built from 13 residues. With 5 bases removed from V and 1 base from J, the gap between germline ends came to 6 bases. The CDR3 reads CASSQWSNQPQHF. The CDR3 nucleotides read TGTGCCAGTAGTCAGTGGAGCAATCAGCCCCAGCATTTT.

This clone has just one count. The CDR3 DNA is TGTGCCAGTAGTCCATGGACAGGGGGCACAGATACGCAGTATTTT. Encoded protein: CASSPWTGGTDTQYF. The gene calls are TRBV19 and TRBJ2-3; 9 positions agree with TRBD1. After removal of 5 bases from V and 1 base from J, the junction contained 4 bases not matched to a gene. CDR1 and CDR2 from the germline V gene are LNHDA and SQIVND (reference sequence). The CDR3 has 15 residues.

The chain links TRBV6-5 to TRBJ2-5; TRBD1 might be the D (6 bases). The J call could be wrong; TRBJ2-7 is a better fit for the DNA end. Germline loops: CDR1 MNHEY, CDR2 SVGAGI. The CDR3 has 12 residues. CDR3 region: CASSSGDYEQYF. The CDR3 region has the DNA TGTGCCAGCTCATCAGGGGACTACGAGCAGTACTTC.

This clone is a singleton in its sample. The chain links TRBV5-1 to TRBJ2-4; 8 bases are a match to TRBD1. Losses at the gene ends were 3 bases for V and 7 bases for J; bases not matched to a gene: 6. This CDR3 spans 14 amino acids. Germline loops: CDR1 SGHRS, CDR2 YFSETQ. CDR3 protein: CASSSGQGWNIQYF. CDR3 DNA sequence: TGCGCCAGCAGCTCCGGACAGGGCTGGAACATTCAGTACTTC. Together with reference TRBV5-1 and TRBJ2-4, the CDR3 gives the full variable domain: KAGVTQTPRYLIKTRGQQVTLSCSPISGHRSVSWYQQTPGQGLQFLFEYFSETQRNKGNFPGRFSGRQFSNSRSEMNVSTLELGDSALYLCASSSGQGWNIQYFGAGTRLSVL.